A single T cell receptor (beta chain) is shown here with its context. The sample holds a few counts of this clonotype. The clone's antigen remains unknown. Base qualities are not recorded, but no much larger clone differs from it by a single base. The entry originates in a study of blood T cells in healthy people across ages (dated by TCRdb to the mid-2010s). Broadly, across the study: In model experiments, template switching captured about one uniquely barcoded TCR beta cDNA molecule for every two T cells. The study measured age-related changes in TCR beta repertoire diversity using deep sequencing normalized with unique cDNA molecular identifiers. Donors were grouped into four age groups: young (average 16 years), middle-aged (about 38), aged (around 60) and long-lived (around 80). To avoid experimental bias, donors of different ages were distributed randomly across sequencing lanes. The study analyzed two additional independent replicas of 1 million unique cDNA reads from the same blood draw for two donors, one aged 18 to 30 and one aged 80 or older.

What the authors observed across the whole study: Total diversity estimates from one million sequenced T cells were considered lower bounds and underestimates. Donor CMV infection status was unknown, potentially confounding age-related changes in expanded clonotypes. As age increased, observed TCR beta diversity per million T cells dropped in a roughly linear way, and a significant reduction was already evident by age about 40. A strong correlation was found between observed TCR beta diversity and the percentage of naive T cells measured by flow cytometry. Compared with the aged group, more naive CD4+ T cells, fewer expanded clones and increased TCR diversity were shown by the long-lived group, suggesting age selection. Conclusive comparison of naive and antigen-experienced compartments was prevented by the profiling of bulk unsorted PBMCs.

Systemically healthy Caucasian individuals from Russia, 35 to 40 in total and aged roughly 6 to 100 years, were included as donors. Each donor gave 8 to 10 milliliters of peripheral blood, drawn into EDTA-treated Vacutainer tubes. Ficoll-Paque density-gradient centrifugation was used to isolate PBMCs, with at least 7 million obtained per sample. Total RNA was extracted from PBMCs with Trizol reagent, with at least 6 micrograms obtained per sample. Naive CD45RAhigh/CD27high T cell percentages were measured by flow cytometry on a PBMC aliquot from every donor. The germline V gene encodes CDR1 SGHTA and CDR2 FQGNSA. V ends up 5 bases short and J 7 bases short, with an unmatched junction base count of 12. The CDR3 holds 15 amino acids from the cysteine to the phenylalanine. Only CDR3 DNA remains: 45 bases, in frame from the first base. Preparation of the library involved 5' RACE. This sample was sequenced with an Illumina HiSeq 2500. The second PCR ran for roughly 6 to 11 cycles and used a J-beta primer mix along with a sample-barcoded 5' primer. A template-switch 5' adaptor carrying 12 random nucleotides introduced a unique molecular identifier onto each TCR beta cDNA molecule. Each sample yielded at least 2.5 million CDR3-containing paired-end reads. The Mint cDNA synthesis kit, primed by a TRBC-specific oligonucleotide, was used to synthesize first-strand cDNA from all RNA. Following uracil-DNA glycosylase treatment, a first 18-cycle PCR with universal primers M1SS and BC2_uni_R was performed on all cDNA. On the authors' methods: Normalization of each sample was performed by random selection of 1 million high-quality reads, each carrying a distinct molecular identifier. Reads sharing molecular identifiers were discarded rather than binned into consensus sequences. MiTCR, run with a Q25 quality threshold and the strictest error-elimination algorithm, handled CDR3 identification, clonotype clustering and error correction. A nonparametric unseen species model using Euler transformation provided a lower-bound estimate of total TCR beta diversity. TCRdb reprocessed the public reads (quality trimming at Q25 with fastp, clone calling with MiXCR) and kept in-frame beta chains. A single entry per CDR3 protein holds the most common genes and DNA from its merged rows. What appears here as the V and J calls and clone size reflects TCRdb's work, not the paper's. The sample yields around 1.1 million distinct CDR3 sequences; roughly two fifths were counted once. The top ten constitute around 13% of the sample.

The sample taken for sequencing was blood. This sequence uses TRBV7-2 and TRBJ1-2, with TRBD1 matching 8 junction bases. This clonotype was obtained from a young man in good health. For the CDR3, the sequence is CASSPGQAVPSGYTF. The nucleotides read TGTGCCAGCAGCCCGGGACAGGCGGTTCCTTCTGGCTACACCTTC.